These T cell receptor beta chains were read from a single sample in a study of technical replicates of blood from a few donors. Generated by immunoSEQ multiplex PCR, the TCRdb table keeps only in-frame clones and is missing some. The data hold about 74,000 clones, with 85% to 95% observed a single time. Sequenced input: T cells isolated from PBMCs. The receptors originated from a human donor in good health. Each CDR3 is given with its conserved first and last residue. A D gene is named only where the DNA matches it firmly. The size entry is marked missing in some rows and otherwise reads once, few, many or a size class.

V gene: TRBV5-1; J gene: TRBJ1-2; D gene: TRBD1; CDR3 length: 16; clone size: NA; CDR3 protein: CASSSKTGTALYGYTF; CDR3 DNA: TGCGCCAGCAGCTCGAAGACGGGGACAGCCCTTTATGGCTACACCTTC
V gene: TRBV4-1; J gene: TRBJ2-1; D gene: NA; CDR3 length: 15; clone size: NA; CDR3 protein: CASSQDRGTVREQFF; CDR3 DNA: TGCGCCAGCAGCCAAGACCGAGGGACTGTGCGGGAGCAGTTCTTC
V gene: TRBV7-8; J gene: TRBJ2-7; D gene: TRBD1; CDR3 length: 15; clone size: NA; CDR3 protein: CASSFDREFRYEQYF; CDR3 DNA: TGTGCCAGCAGCTTCGACAGGGAGTTTCGCTACGAGCAGTACTTC
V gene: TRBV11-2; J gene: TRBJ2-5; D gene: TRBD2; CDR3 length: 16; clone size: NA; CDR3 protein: CASSLGTSGGGQTQYF; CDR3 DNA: TGTGCCAGCAGCTTAGGGACTAGCGGGGGGGGACAGACCCAGTACTTC
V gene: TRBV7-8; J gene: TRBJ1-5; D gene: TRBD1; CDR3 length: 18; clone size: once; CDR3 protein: CASSLLPDRPYSNQPQHF; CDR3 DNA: TGTGCCAGCAGCCTACTACCGGACAGGCCCTATAGCAATCAGCCCCAGCATTTT
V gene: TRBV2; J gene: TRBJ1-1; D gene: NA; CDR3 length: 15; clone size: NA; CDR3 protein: CASQATYLKSTEAFF; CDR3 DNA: TGTGCCAGCCAAGCAACTTACTTGAAGAGCACTGAAGCTTTCTTT
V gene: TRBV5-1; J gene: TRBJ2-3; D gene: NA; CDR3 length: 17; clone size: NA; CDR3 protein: CASTLPTENRVRDTQYF; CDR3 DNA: TGCGCCAGCACCCTGCCGACTGAGAACCGAGTACGAGATACGCAGTATTTT
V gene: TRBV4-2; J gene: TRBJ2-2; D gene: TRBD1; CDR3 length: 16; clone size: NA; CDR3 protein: CASSQSGTANTGELFF; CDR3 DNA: TGTGCCAGCAGCCAATCCGGGACAGCGAACACCGGGGAGCTGTTTTTT
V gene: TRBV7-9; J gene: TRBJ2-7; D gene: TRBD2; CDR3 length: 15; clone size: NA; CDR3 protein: CASSSGTSGSYEQYF; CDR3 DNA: TGTGCCAGCAGCTCCGGGACTAGCGGGTCCTACGAGCAGTACTTC
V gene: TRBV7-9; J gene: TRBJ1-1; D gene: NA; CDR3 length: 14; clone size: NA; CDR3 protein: CASSQDTRNTEAFF; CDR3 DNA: TGTGCCAGCAGCCAAGACACCAGGAACACTGAAGCTTTCTTT
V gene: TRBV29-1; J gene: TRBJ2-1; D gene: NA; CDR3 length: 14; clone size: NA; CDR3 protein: CSTNVVEAYNEQFF; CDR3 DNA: TGCAGCACAAATGTGGTGGAGGCCTACAATGAGCAGTTCTTC
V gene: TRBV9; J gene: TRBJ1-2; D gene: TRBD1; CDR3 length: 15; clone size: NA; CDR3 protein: CASSVDRLDRNGYTF; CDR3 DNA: TGTGCCAGCAGCGTAGATCGGTTGGACAGGAATGGCTACACCTTC
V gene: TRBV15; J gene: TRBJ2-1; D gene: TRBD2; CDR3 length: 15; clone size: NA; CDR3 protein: CATSKGLAGVNEQFF; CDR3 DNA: TGTGCCACCAGCAAAGGACTAGCGGGGGTCAATGAGCAGTTCTTC
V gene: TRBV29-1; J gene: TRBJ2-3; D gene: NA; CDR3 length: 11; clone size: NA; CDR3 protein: CSVEPGDTQYF; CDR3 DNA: TGCAGCGTTGAACCCGGAGATACGCAGTATTTT
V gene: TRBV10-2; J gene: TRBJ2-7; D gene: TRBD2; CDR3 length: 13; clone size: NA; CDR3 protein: CASSATSGGEQYF; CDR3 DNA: TGCGCCAGCAGTGCGACTAGCGGGGGAGAGCAGTACTTC
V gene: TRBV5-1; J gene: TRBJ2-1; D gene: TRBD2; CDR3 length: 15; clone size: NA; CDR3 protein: CASSLWTSETNEQFF; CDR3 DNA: TGCGCCAGCAGCTTGTGGACTAGCGAAACGAATGAGCAGTTCTTC
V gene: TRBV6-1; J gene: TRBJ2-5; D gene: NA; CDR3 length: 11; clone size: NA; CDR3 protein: CATWTGITQYF; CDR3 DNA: TGTGCCACCTGGACGGGGATAACCCAGTACTTC
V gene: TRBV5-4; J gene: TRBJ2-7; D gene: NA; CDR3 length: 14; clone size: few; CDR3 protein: CASSSTGSVDEQYF; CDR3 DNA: TGTGCCAGCAGCTCTACCGGGAGTGTCGACGAGCAGTACTTC
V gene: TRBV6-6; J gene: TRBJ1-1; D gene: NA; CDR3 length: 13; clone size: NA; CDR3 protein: CASTLGGATEAFF; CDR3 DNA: TGTGCCAGCACCCTCGGGGGGGCCACTGAAGCTTTCTTT
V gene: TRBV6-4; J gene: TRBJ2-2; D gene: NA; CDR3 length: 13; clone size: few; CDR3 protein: CASSDRDTGELFF; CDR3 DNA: TGTGCCAGCAGTGACAGAGACACCGGGGAGCTGTTTTTT
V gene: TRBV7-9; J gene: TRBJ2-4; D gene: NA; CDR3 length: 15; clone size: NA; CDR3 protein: CASSIGGGQASIQYF; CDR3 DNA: TGTGCCAGCAGCATAGGCGGGGGACAGGCGAGCATTCAGTACTTC
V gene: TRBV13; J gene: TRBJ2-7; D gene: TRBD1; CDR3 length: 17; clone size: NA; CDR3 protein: CASSRVTGTAGGYEQYF; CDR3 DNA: TGTGCCAGCAGTCGCGTAACAGGGACAGCTGGGGGCTACGAGCAGTACTTC
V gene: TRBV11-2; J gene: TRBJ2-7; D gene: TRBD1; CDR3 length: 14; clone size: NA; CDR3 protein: CASRRGQGLYEQYF; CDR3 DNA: TGTGCCAGCAGGCGGGGACAGGGCTTATACGAGCAGTACTTC
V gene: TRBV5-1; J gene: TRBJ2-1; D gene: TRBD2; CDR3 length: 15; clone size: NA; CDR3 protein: CASSLRGGAYNEQFF; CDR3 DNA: TGCGCCAGCAGCTTGCGCGGGGGTGCCTACAATGAGCAGTTCTTC
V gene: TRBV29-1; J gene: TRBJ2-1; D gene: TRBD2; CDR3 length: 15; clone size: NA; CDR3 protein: CSVEEAGGVYNEQFF; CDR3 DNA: TGCAGCGTTGAAGAAGCGGGGGGAGTCTACAATGAGCAGTTCTTC
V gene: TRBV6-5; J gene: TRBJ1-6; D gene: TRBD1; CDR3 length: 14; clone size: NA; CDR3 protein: CASSTQGTDSPLHF; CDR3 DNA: TGTGCCAGCAGTACACAGGGGACCGATTCACCCCTCCACTTT
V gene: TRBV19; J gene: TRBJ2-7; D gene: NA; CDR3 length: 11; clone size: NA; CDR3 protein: CASSYRGEQYF; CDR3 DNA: TGTGCCAGTAGTTACCGGGGCGAGCAGTACTTC
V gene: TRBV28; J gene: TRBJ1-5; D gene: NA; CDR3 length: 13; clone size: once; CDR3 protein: CASRPDRSQPQHF; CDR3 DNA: TGTGCCAGCAGACCCGACAGGTCGCAGCCCCAGCATTTT
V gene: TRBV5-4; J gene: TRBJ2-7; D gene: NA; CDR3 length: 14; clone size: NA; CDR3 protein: CASSLVPSGYEQYF; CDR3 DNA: TGTGCCAGCAGCCTTGTCCCGAGTGGCTACGAGCAGTACTTC
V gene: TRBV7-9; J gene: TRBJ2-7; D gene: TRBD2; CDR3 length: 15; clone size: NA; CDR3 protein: CASSLVTSQNGEQYF; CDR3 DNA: TGTGCCAGCAGCTTAGTGACTAGCCAGAACGGGGAGCAGTACTTC
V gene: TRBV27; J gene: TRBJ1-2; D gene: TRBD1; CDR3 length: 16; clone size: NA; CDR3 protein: CASSPGQGAINYGYTF; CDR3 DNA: TGTGCCAGCAGTCCGGGACAGGGGGCGATTAACTATGGCTACACCTTC
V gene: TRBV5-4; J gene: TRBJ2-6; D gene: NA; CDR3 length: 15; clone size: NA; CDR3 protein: CASSTSLPGANVLTF; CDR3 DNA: TGTGCCAGCAGCACGAGCCTACCTGGGGCCAACGTCCTGACTTTC
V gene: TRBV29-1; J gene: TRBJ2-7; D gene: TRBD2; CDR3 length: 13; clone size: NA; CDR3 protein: CSVMTSGFYEQYF; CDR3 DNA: TGCAGCGTGATGACTAGCGGGTTCTACGAGCAGTACTTC
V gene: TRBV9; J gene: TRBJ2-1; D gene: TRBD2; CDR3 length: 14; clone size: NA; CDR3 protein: CASSETSGRHEQFF; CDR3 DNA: TGTGCCAGCAGCGAAACTAGCGGGAGACATGAGCAGTTCTTC
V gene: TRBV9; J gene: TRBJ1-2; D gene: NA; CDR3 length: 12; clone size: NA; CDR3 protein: CASSPEGNGYTF; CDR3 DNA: TGTGCCAGCAGCCCCGAGGGTAATGGCTACACCTTC
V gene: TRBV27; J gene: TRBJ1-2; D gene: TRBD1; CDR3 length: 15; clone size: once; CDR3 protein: CASSSPTGGNYGYTF; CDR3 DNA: TGTGCCAGCAGTTCCCCGACAGGGGGCAACTATGGCTACACCTTC
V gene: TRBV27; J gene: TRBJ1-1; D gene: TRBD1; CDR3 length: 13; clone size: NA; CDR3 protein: CASSLRQGHEAFF; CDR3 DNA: TGTGCCAGCAGCCTGCGACAGGGGCACGAAGCTTTCTTT
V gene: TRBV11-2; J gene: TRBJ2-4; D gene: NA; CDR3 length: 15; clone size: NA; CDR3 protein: CASSLEGRGSYIQYF; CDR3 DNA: TGTGCCAGCAGCTTAGAAGGCCGGGGTTCATACATTCAGTACTTC
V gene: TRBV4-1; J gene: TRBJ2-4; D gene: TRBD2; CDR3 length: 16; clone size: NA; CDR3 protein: CASSRGGGGADNIQYF; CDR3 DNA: TGCGCCAGCAGCCGAGGAGGCGGGGGGGCCGATAACATTCAGTACTTC
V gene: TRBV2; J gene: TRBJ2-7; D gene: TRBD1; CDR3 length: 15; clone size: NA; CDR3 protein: CASSELGTGYYEQYF; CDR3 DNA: TGTGCCAGCAGCGAACTGGGGACAGGGTACTACGAGCAGTACTTC
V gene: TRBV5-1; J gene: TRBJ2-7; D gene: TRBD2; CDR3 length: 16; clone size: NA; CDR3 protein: CASSFTPGGRAGEQYF; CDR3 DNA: TGCGCCAGCAGCTTTACTCCTGGCGGGAGGGCGGGGGAGCAGTACTTC
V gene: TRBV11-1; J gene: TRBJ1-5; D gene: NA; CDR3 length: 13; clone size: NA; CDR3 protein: CASSFNSNQPQHF; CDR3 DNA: TGTGCCAGCAGCTTCAATAGCAATCAGCCCCAGCATTTT
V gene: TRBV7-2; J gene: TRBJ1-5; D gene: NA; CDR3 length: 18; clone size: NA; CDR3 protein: CASSLRIGGSQSNQPQHF; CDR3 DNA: TGTGCCAGCAGCTTAAGGATAGGGGGATCTCAAAGCAATCAGCCCCAGCATTTT
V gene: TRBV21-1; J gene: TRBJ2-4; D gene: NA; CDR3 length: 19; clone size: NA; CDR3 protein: CASRYGDGQGLVAKNIQYF; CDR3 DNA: TGTGCCAGCAGATACGGAGATGGACAGGGATTAGTAGCCAAAAACATTCAGTACTTC
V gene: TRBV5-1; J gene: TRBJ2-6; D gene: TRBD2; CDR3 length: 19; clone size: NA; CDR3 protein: CASSIGLAGGPAGANVLTF; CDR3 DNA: TGCGCCAGCAGCATCGGACTAGCGGGGGGGCCTGCTGGGGCCAACGTCCTGACTTTC
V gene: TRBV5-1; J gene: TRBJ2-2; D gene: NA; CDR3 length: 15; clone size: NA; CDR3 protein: CASSSTPSGSGELFF; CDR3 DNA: TGCGCCAGCAGCTCCACCCCTTCTGGGAGCGGGGAGCTGTTTTTT
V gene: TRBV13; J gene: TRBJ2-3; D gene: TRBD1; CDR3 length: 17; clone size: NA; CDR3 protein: CASSLEYRGLSPDTQYF; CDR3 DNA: TGTGCCAGCAGCTTAGAATACAGGGGCCTCTCCCCCGATACGCAGTATTTT
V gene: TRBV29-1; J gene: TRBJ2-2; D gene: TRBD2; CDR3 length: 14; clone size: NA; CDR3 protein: CSVEGTSGRRELFF; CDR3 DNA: TGCAGCGTGGAAGGGACTAGCGGGAGAAGGGAGCTGTTTTTT
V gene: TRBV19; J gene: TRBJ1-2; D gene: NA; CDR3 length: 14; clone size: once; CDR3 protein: CASSIVGGGNGYTF; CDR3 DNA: TGTGCCAGTAGTATAGTAGGGGGTGGAAATGGCTACACCTTC
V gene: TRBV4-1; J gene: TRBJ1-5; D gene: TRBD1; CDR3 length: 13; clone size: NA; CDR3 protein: CASGQGSNQPQHF; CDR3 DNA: TGCGCCAGCGGACAGGGTAGCAATCAGCCCCAGCATTTT
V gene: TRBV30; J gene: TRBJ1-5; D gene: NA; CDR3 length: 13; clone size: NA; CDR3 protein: CAWSWGGDQPQHF; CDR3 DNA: TGTGCCTGGAGCTGGGGGGGGGATCAGCCCCAGCATTTT
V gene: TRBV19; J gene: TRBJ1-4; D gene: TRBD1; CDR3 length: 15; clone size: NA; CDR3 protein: CASSKFQGAGEKLFF; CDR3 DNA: TGTGCCAGTAGTAAATTCCAGGGGGCGGGTGAAAAACTGTTTTTT
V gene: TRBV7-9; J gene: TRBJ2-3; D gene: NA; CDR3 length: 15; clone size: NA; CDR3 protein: CASSPRLPSTDTQYF; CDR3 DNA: TGTGCCAGCAGCCCCCGACTCCCTAGCACAGATACGCAGTATTTT